These 9 T cell receptor beta chains were all obtained from the same sample, sequenced in a study of radiation and T cells in renal cell carcinoma. Specified time point: blood 4 weeks post-SBRT, at nephrectomy. Treatment denoted: 15 Gy SBRT to primary tumor, nephrectomy 4 weeks later. The repertoire was sequenced with immunoSEQ multiplex PCR; TCRdb's copy has only in-frame clones and lacks some. The sample consists of under 100,000 clones, approximately 80% of them appearing once. The specimen comprised blood, sampled from a patient whose treatment included radiotherapy and nephrectomy. The source of these receptors is a man aged 60 to 69 with renal cell carcinoma.

The rearrangement joins TRBV5-6 to TRBJ1-4; D ambiguous. There are 13 residues in the CDR3. V lost 6 bases, J lost 7 bases, and 13 bases lay in between. Looked up from germline, CDR1 is SGHDT and CDR2 is YYEEEE. For the CDR3, the DNA is TGTGCCAGCACCGGGCCCTGGGCTGAAAAACTGTTTTTT. Translation gives CASTGPWAEKLFF.

The chain employs TRBV20-1 and TRBJ1-3, with unresolved D. V gave up 4 bases and J gave up 4 bases, with 5 bases separating them. Germline V gene sequence: CDR1 DFQATT, CDR2 SNEGSKA (reference sequence). CDR3 size: 11 residues. The CDR3 sequence: CSATTGNTIYF. In DNA form, the CDR3 reads TGCAGTGCTACTACCGGAAACACCATATATTTT.

As regards this clone: At one end the junction does not follow the germline gene, possibly because of a read error. The chain combines TRBV27 with TRBJ2-3, with D perhaps TRBD2 (6 bases). This CDR3 region has 15 residues. In germline, CDR1 is MNHEY, CDR2 SMNVEV (reference sequence). CDR3 loop: CATSEREVSSDTQYF. The CDR3, as DNA: TGTGCCACCAGTGAAAGGGAGGTTTCATCAGATACGCAGTATTTT.

The chain has TRBV19 and TRBJ1-1; D is perhaps TRBD1 (5 bases). Germline V gene sequence: CDR1 LNHDA, CDR2 SQIVND (reference sequence). The V and J ends lost 11 bases and 0 bases respectively, with 19 bases between them. There are 15 residues in the CDR3. CDR3 sequence: CASHWGYSMNTEAFF. The CDR3 nucleotides are TGTGCCTCCCACTGGGGGTATTCCATGAACACTGAAGCTTTCTTT.

The chain joins TRBV5-1 to TRBJ2-7; TRBD2 agrees at 8 bases. The germline V gene has CDR1 SGHRS and CDR2 YFSETQ. The CDR3 length is 15 residues. Trimming removed 0 bases from V and 5 bases from J; junction bases left unmatched: 7. CDR3 residues: CASSLDSGSVHEQYF. DNA for the CDR3: TGCGCCAGCAGCTTGGACAGCGGGAGCGTCCACGAGCAGTACTTC.

This clone appeared many times. CDR3 coding DNA: TGTGCCAGCAGTGAAGACAGGGGGTCTTACTATGGCTACACCTTC. It is translated as CASSEDRGSYYGYTF. The V and J genes are TRBV6-1 and TRBJ1-2; 8 nucleotides line up with TRBD1. CDR3 length: 15 residues. Germline values: CDR1 MNHNS, CDR2 SASEGT. V shed 1 base and J 3 bases; nucleotides not matched to a gene: 4.

V is TRBV11-2 and J is TRBJ2-7; D is undetermined. Trimming cost V 0 bases and J 1 base, with 13 bases left between them. Germline CDR1 reads SGHAT; CDR2 reads FQNNGV. CDR3 length equals 16 residues. This chain's CDR3 is CASSLDWFDGSYEQYF. The CDR3 DNA reads as TGTGCCAGCAGCTTAGACTGGTTTGACGGTTCCTACGAGCAGTACTTC.

This sequence joins TRBV1 and TRBJ2-6. TRBV1 is tagged as a pseudogene. The CDR3 contains 16 residues. The CDR3 DNA is TGCACCAGCACCTGGGGGTATTCGCCTGGGGCCAACGTCCTGACTTTC. It specifies CTSTWGYSPGANVLTF.

Concerning this clone: Other nucleotide sequences from this sample produce the same CDR3. The chain couples TRBV5-5 to TRBJ1-1; D uncertain. CDR1 is SGHKS and CDR2 is YYEKEE in the germline V gene (reference sequence). Between the trimmed V and J ends, which lost 0 bases and 1 base, there was a span of 7 bases. The CDR3 has 14 residues. CDR3 amino acids: CASSLGQKNTEAFF. For the CDR3, the DNA is TGTGCCAGCAGCTTGGGGCAGAAGAACACTGAAGCTTTCTTT. Filled out from reference TRBV5-5 and TRBJ1-1, the complete variable domain reads DAGVTQSPTHLIKTRGQQVTLRCSPISGHKSVSWYQQVLGQGPQFIFQYYEKEERGRGNFPDRFSARQFPNYSSELNVNALLLGDSALYLCASSLGQKNTEAFFGQGTRLTVV.